The rows below give T cell receptor beta chains drawn from one sample of a study of identical twins. MiXCR was run by TCRdb on the 5' RACE reads, yielding one entry per CDR3 protein. The sample consists of about 1.7 million distinct CDR3 sequences, 32% of them appearing once. Sequencing input: cord blood. Receptor source: a newborn girl in good health. CDR3s leave out the opening cysteine and the closing phenylalanine or tryptophan. Where a row states a size, it is once, few, many or the class of an expanded clone; other rows omit it.

TRBV4-2	TRBJ1-2	many	ASSQVQGGGYT
TRBV9	.	.	ASSVESRTKTYNEQY
TRBV27	TRBJ2-3	.	ASSLLDRGVPPSTDTQY
TRBV20-1	TRBJ1-2	many	SARVGNYGYT
TRBV4-1	TRBJ2-1	few	ASSHTARENEQF
TRBV25-1	TRBJ2-3	once	ASSSLGRGRTDTQY
TRBV7-2	TRBJ1-4	.	ASSHGDRNEKLF
TRBV7-9	TRBJ1-1	few	ASSSDGLANTEAF
TRBV20-1	TRBJ2-7	.	SARYGGGPNYEQY
TRBV3-1	TRBJ2-7	.	ASSHFAGEEAYEQY
TRBV27	TRBJ2-1	few	ASSSALLAVNNEQF
TRBV6-6	TRBJ2-3	.	VSSYLSMESTDTQY
TRBV2	TRBJ2-6	few	ASSVRYSGANVLT
TRBV20-1	TRBJ2-1	few	SASGAGRYNEQF
TRBV10-3	TRBJ1-1	few	AISESHSLEAF
TRBV10-3	TRBJ2-1	few	AISGTNNNEQF
TRBV5-6	TRBJ2-5	once	ASSPGQAKVTQY
TRBV10-3	TRBJ1-1	.	AIRPGENTEAF
TRBV5-1	TRBJ1-2	few	ASSSYRGQGNYGYT
TRBV10-3	.	.	AILAGPSHEQY
TRBV12-3/TRBV12-4	.	.	ASTRTSSGDEQY
TRBV24-1	TRBJ2-1	few	ATSDSLLSDSYNEQF
TRBV7-2	.	.	AGSLPGSSYEQY
TRBV6-1	TRBJ1-2	few	ASSGRADYGYT
TRBV2	TRBJ1-5	.	ASSARINQPQH
TRBV6-1	TRBJ2-7	.	ASNDGRSYEQY
TRBV6-4	.	few	ASSDSSTSGAYNEQY
TRBV12-3/TRBV12-4	TRBJ1-1	few	ASSSLDWSTEAF
TRBV7-2	TRBJ2-7	many	ASRLTMGEQY
TRBV4-2	TRBJ2-2	.	ASSQRREAGELF
TRBV11-2	TRBJ2-3	few	ASSLVGGSVTDTQY
TRBV4-1	TRBJ1-2	.	ASSQVPGQGNYGYT
TRBV7-9	TRBJ2-6	.	ATSIPGGVNVLT
TRBV28	TRBJ2-7	.	ASSFLGETHY
TRBV18	TRBJ1-1	.	ASSLRTGSSNTEAF
TRBV4-2	TRBJ1-1	.	ASSPPGQGSTEAF
TRBV6-2/TRBV6-3	TRBJ1-1	once	ASSYEVLNTEAS
TRBV7-2	TRBJ2-3	.	ASSLTRPDTQY
TRBV5-6	TRBJ1-2	few	ASSSYRGGGYT
TRBV12-3/TRBV12-4	TRBJ2-5	few	ASIRSVGRLQETQY
TRBV10-1	TRBJ2-1	.	ASSESRNQDNEQF
TRBV5-1	TRBJ1-2	.	ASSLRPEYGYT
TRBV29-1	TRBJ1-3	.	SVAGSGNTIY
TRBV5-1	TRBJ1-2	.	ASSIGLGTRFNYGYT
TRBV3-1	TRBJ1-6	few	ASSTPNSPLH
TRBV28	TRBJ2-7	few	ASSHGTGGYNEQY
TRBV7-2	TRBJ1-2	few	ASSLELAGGYGYT
TRBV6-1	TRBJ1-5	.	ASSDPTASNQPQH
TRBV4-2	TRBJ2-7	few	ASSPRPGQGSYEQY
TRBV6-2/TRBV6-3	TRBJ1-1	.	ASSSLHRNAEAF
TRBV29-1	.	.	SVAGDQETQF
TRBV12-3/TRBV12-4	TRBJ2-3	many	ASTLRESTDTQY
TRBV20-1	TRBJ2-3	few	SARGTTSTDTQY
TRBV20-1	TRBJ2-4	.	RAAPPPYNEQY
TRBV20-1	TRBJ1-1	few	SPRGGTGTGGTEAF
TRBV12-3/TRBV12-4	TRBJ1-6	.	ASSFDRVINSPLH
TRBV20-1	TRBJ2-3	.	GARGVVKDTQY
TRBV11-2	TRBJ1-1	few	ASSQGRIAEAF
TRBV20-1	TRBJ2-1	.	SASRVSGSHNEQF
TRBV12-3/TRBV12-4	TRBJ2-5	many	ASSLRRTQETQY